This passage covers 30 T cell receptor beta chains from one sample sequenced in a study of T cell changes during pregnancy in multiple sclerosis. Assay used: immunoSEQ multiplex PCR; TCRdb lists only in-frame clones, some missing. This sample carries tens of thousands of clones, roughly nine tenths of them seen once, and the ten largest clones take about 4.7%. This sample comprised peripheral blood, obtained in the second trimester of pregnancy. The receptors derive from a female donor in good health, enrolled as a control in a pregnancy study.

This clone has a single count. J is TRBJ1-1 and V is TRBV2; TRBD1 aligns across 7 bases. Trimming removed 4 bases from V and 5 bases from J; junction bases left unmatched: 7. CDR1 is SNHLY, CDR2 FYNNEI, per germline. This CDR3 is 14 amino acids long. The CDR3 DNA follows: TGTGCCAGCAGTGGACAGGGCGGTCGTACTGAAGCTTTCTTT. This encodes CASSGQGGRTEAFF.

The CDR3 is CASSERGTSGSFYEQYF. CDR3 DNA: TGTGCCAGCAGTGAACGGGGTACTAGCGGTAGCTTCTACGAGCAGTACTTC. V is TRBV6-1 and J is TRBJ2-7; the match to TRBD2 covers 8 bases. The CDR3 consists of 17 residues. Germline CDR1 and CDR2: MNHNS and SASEGT. V trimming: 2 bases; J trimming: 3 bases; junction bases outside the gene matches: 12.

This clone occurred once. The V call is TRBV10-3, the J call TRBJ1-3; 8 nucleotides match TRBD1. Germline V gene sequence: CDR1 ENHRY, CDR2 SYGVKD. The CDR3 spans 13 residues. CDR3: CGSGGDSGNTIYF. The DNA for the CDR3 is TGTGGGTCAGGGGGCGACTCTGGAAACACCATATATTTT.

The chain combines TRBV6-4 with TRBJ2-2, with 11 positions matching TRBD2. With V trimmed by 6 bases and J by 1 base, 7 bases remained unmatched. The CDR3 is 17 residues long. The germline gives CDR1 MRHNA, CDR2 SNTAGT. The CDR3 loop is CASSLLAGVLNTGELFF. DNA of the CDR3: TGTGCCAGCAGCCTACTAGCGGGGGTTCTGAACACCGGGGAGCTGTTTTTT.

This clone was counted once. J is TRBJ1-2 and V is TRBV27; no definite D call. Germline values: CDR1 MNHEY, CDR2 SMNVEV (reference sequence). Trimming removed 5 bases from V and 5 bases from J, with 15 bases in between. CDR3 size: 14 residues. CDR3 DNA: TGTGCCAGCAGTGGCGGGGTCGGAGGATATGGCTACACCTTC. It encodes CASSGGVGGYGYTF.

This clone occurred once. The chain is built from TRBV18 and TRBJ1-2, with D tentatively TRBD1 (5 bases). The V end was cut by 3 bases, the J end by 7 bases, with 18 bases between. Germline V gene data show CDR1 as KGHSH and CDR2 as LQKENI. The CDR3 runs to 15 residues. This CDR3 is CASSPPQGSFSGYTF. CDR3 bases: TGTGCCAGCTCACCCCCCCAGGGTTCTTTCTCTGGCTACACCTTC.

The CDR3 nucleotides are TGTGCCAGCAGCCCGCAATCTAGCGCCCGGACCTACAATGAGCAGTTCTTC. Residues: CASSPQSSARTYNEQFF. The chain carries TRBV7-9 and TRBJ2-1; a weak D match, TRBD2 (6 bases). The V gene's germline CDR1 is SEHNR and CDR2 FQNEAQ (reference sequence). Trimming took off 5 bases at V and 2 bases at J, with 19 bases between the two ends. This CDR3 has 17 residues.

The chain employs TRBV19 and TRBJ1-4, with D perhaps matching TRBD1 (5 bases). The CDR3 runs to 19 residues. Trimming removed 5 bases at V and 0 bases at J, with 22 bases between. From germline, CDR1 is LNHDA and CDR2 SQIVND (reference sequence). CDR3 amino acids: CASSGGRERRGATNEKLFF. CDR3 nucleotide sequence: TGTGCCAGTAGTGGCGGCAGGGAAAGGAGGGGCGCAACTAATGAAAAACTGTTTTTT.

This clone was recorded once. V is TRBV28 and J is TRBJ1-2; TRBD1 aligns across 7 bases. In germline, CDR1 is MDHEN, CDR2 SYDVKM. The CDR3 has 14 residues. J gave up 6 bases and V 7 bases, and 11 bases lay outside the gene matches. This chain's CDR3 is CASNLPGTVNGYTF. The CDR3 DNA follows: TGTGCCAGCAACCTCCCCGGGACAGTAAATGGCTACACCTTC.

J is TRBJ2-7 and V is TRBV5-6, with TRBD2 identical over 10 bases. The CDR3 totals 15 residues. Germline CDR1 is SGHDT and CDR2 is YYEEEE. The V gene end was trimmed by 2 bases and the J gene end by 2 bases; junction bases not matched to a gene: 4. The CDR3 is CASSFSLAGAYEQYF. The CDR3 region has the DNA TGTGCCAGCAGCTTTAGTCTAGCGGGGGCCTACGAGCAGTACTTC.

The chain couples TRBV6-1 to TRBJ1-3, with D possibly TRBD1 on 5 matching bases. This CDR3 spans 15 amino acids. Germline V lookup: CDR1 MNHNS, CDR2 SASEGT. Trimming shortened V by 0 bases and J by 2 bases, and 8 bases separated the two germline ends. The CDR3 sequence is CASSEASRAGNTIYF. The CDR3 nucleotides are TGTGCCAGCAGTGAAGCGAGCAGGGCTGGAAACACCATATATTTT.

The rearrangement joins TRBV19 to TRBJ1-5, with TRBD1 identical over 7 bases. The germline CDR1 and CDR2 sequences are LNHDA and SQIVND (reference sequence). V shed 4 bases and J 6 bases; nucleotides not matched to a gene: 3. The CDR3 has 13 residues. DNA of the CDR3: TGTGCCAGTAGTACGACAGGGTTTCAGCCCCAGCATTTT. Its protein product is CASSTTGFQPQHF.

This chain joins TRBV4-1 and TRBJ2-2, with D possibly being TRBD2 (5 bases). The CDR3 covers 16 residues. CDR1 and CDR2 from the germline V gene are MGHRA and YSYEKL. V lost 0 bases to trimming and J lost 5 bases, with 13 bases between them. For the CDR3, the DNA is TGCGCCAGCAGCCAAGACGGGCCTCGGAGGACCGGGGAGCTGTTTTTT. Its translation: CASSQDGPRRTGELFF.

J is TRBJ1-1 and V is TRBV19, with 7 bases lining up with TRBD1. V was clipped by 3 bases and J by 6 bases; unmatched bases: 10. From germline, CDR1 is LNHDA and CDR2 SQIVND (reference sequence). The CDR3 is 15 residues long. In nucleotides, the CDR3 is TGTGCCAGTAGTATTGATCACAGGGGATTCGCTGAAGCTTTCTTT. Its translation: CASSIDHRGFAEAFF. The variable domain in full, with the rest retrieved from reference TRBV19 and TRBJ1-1, is DGGITQSPKYLFRKEGQNVTLSCEQNLNHDAMYWYRQDPGQGLRLIYYSQIVNDFQKGDIAEGYSVSREKKESFPLTVTSAQKNPTAFYLCASSIDHRGFAEAFFGQGTRLTVV.

The rearrangement uses TRBV7-2 and TRBJ1-3; D call uncertain. The CDR3 extends over 14 amino acids. Germline loops: CDR1 SGHTA, CDR2 FQGNSA. V gave up 4 bases and J gave up 0 bases, with 7 bases separating them. This CDR3 reads CASSSFSSGNTIYF. The CDR3 DNA reads TGTGCCAGCAGCTCGTTCAGCTCTGGAAACACCATATATTTT.

Of note for this clone: The junction departs from germline at one end; a sequencing error may be responsible. The chain is built from TRBV5-6 and TRBJ2-3, with 9 bases matching TRBD2. Germline values: CDR1 SGHDT, CDR2 YYEEEE. The CDR3 is made up of 16 amino acids. The CDR3 DNA reads TGTGCCAGCACCTTGGGCGGGAGGGGGGTCACAGATACGCAGTATTTT. This gives the protein CASTLGGRGVTDTQYF.

The chain carries TRBV7-2 and TRBJ2-2, with a weak D call TRBD2 (5 bases). The V end lost 3 bases, the J end lost 2 bases, and 16 bases lay between the germline ends. Germline V gene sequence: CDR1 SGHTA, CDR2 FQGNSA. This CDR3 is built from 17 residues. The CDR3 bases are TGTGCCAGCAGCTTGTGGGTTGAGGGTCCCAACACCGGGGAGCTGTTTTTT. Translated: CASSLWVEGPNTGELFF.

The rearrangement uses TRBV6-4 and TRBJ2-3; D is unclear. V was cut by 8 bases and J by 0 bases, with 9 bases left in between. Germline lookup yields CDR1 MRHNA and CDR2 SNTAGT. The CDR3 is made up of 13 amino acids. The CDR3 here is CASARRSTDTQYF. The CDR3 nucleotides read TGTGCCAGCGCCCGGCGGAGCACAGATACGCAGTATTTT.

The chain carries TRBV19 and TRBJ1-1, with D uncertain. Trimming took off 3 bases at V and 4 bases at J, with 3 bases between the two ends. This CDR3 has 11 residues. Looked up from germline, CDR1 is LNHDA and CDR2 is SQIVND (reference sequence). The CDR3 nucleotides are TGTGCCAGTAGTATCCTCACTGAAGCTTTCTTT. Protein: CASSILTEAFF.

This rearrangement joins TRBV5-1 to TRBJ2-5; maybe TRBD2 (6 bases). The germline gives CDR1 SGHRS, CDR2 YFSETQ. Trimming removed 0 bases from V and 5 bases from J, with 14 bases in between. CDR3 size: 15 residues. In DNA form, the CDR3 reads TGCGCCAGCAGCTTGGTGGTGTCAGGGAGGGAGACCCAGTACTTC. This codes for CASSLVVSGRETQYF.

This rearrangement joins TRBV30 to TRBJ2-1, with D perhaps matching TRBD2 (7 bases). Trimming left V 5 bases short and J 3 bases short, with 17 bases between. The length of the CDR3 is 15 residues. The germline gives CDR1 GTSNPN, CDR2 SVGIG (reference sequence). CDR3 sequence (DNA): TGTGCCTGGCTTAGGGGGGGTGGTATCTACAATGAGCAGTTCTTC. Amino acids: CAWLRGGGIYNEQFF. The entire variable domain, with the rest obtained from reference TRBV30 and TRBJ2-1, is as follows: SQTIHQWPATLVQPVGSPLSLECTVEGTSNPNLYWYRQAAGRGLQLLFYSVGIGQISSEVPQNLSASRPQDRQFILSSKKLLLSDSGFYLCAWLRGGGIYNEQFFGPGTRLTVL.

The rearrangement uses TRBV6-1 and TRBJ1-2, with 9 bases aligning to TRBD1. Unmatched junction bases numbered 2, after V lost 5 bases and J lost 7 bases. This CDR3 is 12 amino acids long. Germline CDR1 MNHNS, CDR2 SASEGT. The CDR3 DNA sequence: TGTGCCAGCAGTACGACAGGGGGTGGCTACACCTTC. As protein: CASSTTGGGYTF.

The chain is built from TRBV2 and TRBJ1-4; TRBD1 matches at 10 bases. This CDR3 is built from 15 residues. V dropped 6 bases and J dropped 7; count of bases not matched to a gene: 8. Germline-derived CDR1 and CDR2 are SNHLY and FYNNEI. The CDR3 DNA reads TGTGCCAGCAGGTTTGACAGGGGGCTCATTGAAAAACTGTTTTTT. Its protein is CASRFDRGLIEKLFF.

This chain connects TRBV19 to TRBJ1-1; D perhaps matches TRBD1 (5 bases). The V end was cut by 9 bases, the J end by 1 base, with 18 bases between. This CDR3 spans 15 amino acids. CDR1 is LNHDA and CDR2 is SQIVND in the germline V gene (reference sequence). The CDR3 spells CASGTPLGQNTEAFF. Written as DNA, the CDR3 is TGTGCCAGCGGGACTCCCCTCGGACAGAACACTGAAGCTTTCTTT.

V is TRBV11-3 and J is TRBJ1-1; D remains ambiguous. CDR1 and CDR2 (germline): SGHNT, YENEEA. Trimming pared 5 bases from V and 4 bases from J, leaving 11 bases between. CDR3 length: 13 amino acids. CDR3 sequence (DNA): TGTGCCAGCAGCCTCCAGTTTGGCACTGAAGCTTTCTTT. This encodes CASSLQFGTEAFF. Looking up the rest from reference TRBV11-3 and TRBJ1-1 gives the full variable domain: EAGVVQSPRYKIIEKKQPVAFWCNPISGHNTLYWYLQNLGQGPELLIRYENEEAVDDSQLPKDRFSAERLKGVDSTLKIQPAELGDSAVYLCASSLQFGTEAFFGQGTRLTVV.

The genes are TRBV30 and TRBJ1-1; the match to TRBD1 covers 7 bases. There are 13 residues in the CDR3. CDR1 is GTSNPN, CDR2 SVGIG, per germline (reference sequence). Trimming at V came to 3 bases and at J to 4 bases, leaving 5 bases not matched to a gene. The CDR3 is CAWRGTDLTEAFF. CDR3 nucleotides: TGTGCCTGGAGGGGGACAGATCTCACTGAAGCTTTCTTT.

The genes are TRBV11-2 and TRBJ1-2, with D tentatively TRBD1 (5 bases). V gave up 3 bases and J gave up 0 bases, with 20 bases separating them. There are 18 residues in the CDR3. Per the germline V gene, CDR1 is SGHAT and CDR2 is FQNNGV. The CDR3 region is CASSFAQFGGASNYGYTF. In DNA form, the CDR3 reads TGTGCCAGCAGCTTTGCCCAGTTTGGAGGGGCATCTAACTATGGCTACACCTTC.

The chain carries TRBV19 and TRBJ1-2; 8 nucleotides match TRBD1. After removal of 10 bases from V and 5 bases from J, the junction contained 9 bases not matched to a gene. The CDR3 runs 13 residues. Per the germline V gene, CDR1 is LNHDA and CDR2 is SQIVND (reference sequence). The CDR3 DNA follows: TGTGCCACTTCAACAGGGGGGGCTTATGGCTACACCTTC. Translated, it gives CATSTGGAYGYTF.

CDR3 loop: CACWRGQGNTIYF. CDR3 DNA sequence: TGTGCCTGCTGGAGGGGACAGGGAAACACCATATATTTT. The chain joins TRBV30 to TRBJ1-3, with TRBD1 identical over 7 bases. This CDR3 spans 13 amino acids. The germline V gene encodes CDR1 GTSNPN and CDR2 SVGIG (reference sequence). V dropped 6 bases and J dropped 4; count of bases not matched to a gene: 6.

V and J are TRBV9 and TRBJ2-1; 10 bases align to TRBD1. Germline CDR1 is SGDLS and CDR2 is YYNGEE. This CDR3 contains 15 residues. J was trimmed by 9 bases and V by 5 bases; bases with no gene match: 11. CDR3 DNA sequence: TGTGCCAGCAGTTCGGGACAGGGGTTTGGGGGTGAGCAGTTCTTC. It yields the protein CASSSGQGFGGEQFF.